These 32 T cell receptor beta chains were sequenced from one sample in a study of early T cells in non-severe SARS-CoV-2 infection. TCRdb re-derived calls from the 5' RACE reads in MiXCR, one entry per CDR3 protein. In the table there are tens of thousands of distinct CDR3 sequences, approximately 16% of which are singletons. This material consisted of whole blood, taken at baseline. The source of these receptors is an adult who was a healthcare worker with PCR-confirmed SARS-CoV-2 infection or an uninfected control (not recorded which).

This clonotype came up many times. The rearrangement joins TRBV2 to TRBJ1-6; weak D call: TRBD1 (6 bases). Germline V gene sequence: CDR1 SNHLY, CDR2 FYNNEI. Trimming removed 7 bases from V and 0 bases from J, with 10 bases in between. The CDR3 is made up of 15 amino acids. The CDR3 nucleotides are TGTGCCAGCATTGGGGGCCTCTCCTATAATTCACCCCTCCACTTT. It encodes CASIGGLSYNSPLHF. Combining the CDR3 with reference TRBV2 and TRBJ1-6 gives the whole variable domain EPEVTQTPSHQVTQMGQEVILRCVPISNHLYFYWYRQILGQKVEFLVSFYNNEISEKSEIFDDQFSVERPDGSNFTLKIRSTKLEDSAMYFCASIGGLSYNSPLHFGNGTRLTVT.

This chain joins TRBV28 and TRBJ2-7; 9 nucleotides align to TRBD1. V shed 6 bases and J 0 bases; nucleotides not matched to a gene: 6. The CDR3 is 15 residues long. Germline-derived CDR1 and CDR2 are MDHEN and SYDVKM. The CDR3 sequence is CASRPGTGFSYEQYF. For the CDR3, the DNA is TGTGCCAGCAGGCCCGGGACAGGGTTCTCCTACGAGCAGTACTTC.

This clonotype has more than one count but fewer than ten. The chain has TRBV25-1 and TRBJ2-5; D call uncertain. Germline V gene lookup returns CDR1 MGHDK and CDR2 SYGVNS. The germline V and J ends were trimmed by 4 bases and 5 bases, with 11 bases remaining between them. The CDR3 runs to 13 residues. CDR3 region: CASSAPGSETQYF. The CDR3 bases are TGTGCCAGCAGTGCCCCGGGCTCGGAGACCCAGTACTTC.

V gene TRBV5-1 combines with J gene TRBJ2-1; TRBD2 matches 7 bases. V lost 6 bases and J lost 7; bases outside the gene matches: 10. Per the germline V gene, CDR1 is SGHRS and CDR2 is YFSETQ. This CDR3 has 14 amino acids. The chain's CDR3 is CASNPGGPNNEQFF. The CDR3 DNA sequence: TGCGCCAGCAACCCGGGGGGACCCAATAATGAGCAGTTCTTC.

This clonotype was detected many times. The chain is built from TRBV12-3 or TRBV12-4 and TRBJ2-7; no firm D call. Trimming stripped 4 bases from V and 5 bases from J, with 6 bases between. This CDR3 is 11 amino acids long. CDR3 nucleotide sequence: TGTGCCAGCAGTTCGAGGCACGAGCAGTACTTC. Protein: CASSSRHEQYF.

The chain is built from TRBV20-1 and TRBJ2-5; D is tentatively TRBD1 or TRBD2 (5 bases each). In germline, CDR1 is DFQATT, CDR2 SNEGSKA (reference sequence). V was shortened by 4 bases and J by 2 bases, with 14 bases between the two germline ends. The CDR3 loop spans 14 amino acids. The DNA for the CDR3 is TGCAGTGCTAAAGGCCGGGACGGTCAAGAGACCCAGTACTTC. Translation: CSAKGRDGQETQYF.

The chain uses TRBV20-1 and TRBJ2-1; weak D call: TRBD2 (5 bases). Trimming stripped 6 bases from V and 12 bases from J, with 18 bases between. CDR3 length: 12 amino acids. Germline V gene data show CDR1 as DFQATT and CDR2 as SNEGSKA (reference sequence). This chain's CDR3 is CSARLAEWGQFF. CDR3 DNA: TGCAGTGCCCGGCTAGCAGAGTGGGGGCAGTTCTTC.

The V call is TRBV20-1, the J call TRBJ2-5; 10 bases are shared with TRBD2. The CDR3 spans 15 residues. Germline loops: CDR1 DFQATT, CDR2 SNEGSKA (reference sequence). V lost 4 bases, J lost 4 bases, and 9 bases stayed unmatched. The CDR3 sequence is CSATPSGSGGETQYF. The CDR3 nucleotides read TGCAGTGCTACCCCTAGCGGGAGTGGGGGAGAGACCCAGTACTTC.

In DNA form, the CDR3 reads TGTGCCAGCAGTTCGGGACTAGCGGGAGGGAACACCGGGGAGCTGTTTTTT. Its protein is CASSSGLAGGNTGELFF. V and J are TRBV2 and TRBJ2-2, with 15 bases identical to TRBD2. V was pared by 5 bases and J by 1 base, with 2 bases of the junction left unmatched. The CDR3 runs 17 residues. Germline CDR1 reads SNHLY; CDR2 reads FYNNEI.

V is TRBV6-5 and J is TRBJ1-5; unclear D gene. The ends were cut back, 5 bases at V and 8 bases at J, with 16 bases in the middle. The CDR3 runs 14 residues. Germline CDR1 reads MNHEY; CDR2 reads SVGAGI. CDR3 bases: TGTGCCAGCAGTACCCGAGTGCGGGGAGAGCCCCAGCATTTT. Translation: CASSTRVRGEPQHF.

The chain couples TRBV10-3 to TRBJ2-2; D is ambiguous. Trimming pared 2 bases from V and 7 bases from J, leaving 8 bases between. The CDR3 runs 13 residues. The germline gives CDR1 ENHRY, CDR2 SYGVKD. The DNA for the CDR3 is TGTGCCATCAGTGAGGTCTCCGGCGGGGAGCTGTTTTTT. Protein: CAISEVSGGELFF.

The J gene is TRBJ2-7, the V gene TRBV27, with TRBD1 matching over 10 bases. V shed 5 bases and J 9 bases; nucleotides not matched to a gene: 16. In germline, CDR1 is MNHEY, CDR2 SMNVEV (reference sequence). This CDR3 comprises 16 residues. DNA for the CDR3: TGTGCCAGCAGTCTTCACCCGGGACAGGGGAACAAGGGGCAGTACTTC. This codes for CASSLHPGQGNKGQYF.

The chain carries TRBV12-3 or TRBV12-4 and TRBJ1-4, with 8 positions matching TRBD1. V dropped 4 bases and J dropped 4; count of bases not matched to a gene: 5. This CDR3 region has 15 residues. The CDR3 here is CASSSRGRGNEKLFF. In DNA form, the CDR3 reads TGTGCCAGCAGTTCCAGGGGGCGGGGTAATGAAAAACTGTTTTTT.

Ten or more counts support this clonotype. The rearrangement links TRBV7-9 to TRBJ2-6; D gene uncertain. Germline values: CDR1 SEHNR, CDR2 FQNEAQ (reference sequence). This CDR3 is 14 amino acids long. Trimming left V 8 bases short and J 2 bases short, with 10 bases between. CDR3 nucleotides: TGTGCCAGCCCCCCGCGGCCTGGGGCCAACGTCCTGACTTTC. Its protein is CASPPRPGANVLTF.

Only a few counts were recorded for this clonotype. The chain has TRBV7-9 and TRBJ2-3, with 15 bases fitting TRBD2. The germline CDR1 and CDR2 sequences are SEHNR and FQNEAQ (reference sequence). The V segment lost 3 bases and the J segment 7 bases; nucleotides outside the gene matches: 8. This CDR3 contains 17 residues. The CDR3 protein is CASSFPSGLAGGNTQYF. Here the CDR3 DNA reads TGTGCCAGCAGCTTCCCCTCGGGACTAGCGGGAGGAAATACGCAGTATTTT.

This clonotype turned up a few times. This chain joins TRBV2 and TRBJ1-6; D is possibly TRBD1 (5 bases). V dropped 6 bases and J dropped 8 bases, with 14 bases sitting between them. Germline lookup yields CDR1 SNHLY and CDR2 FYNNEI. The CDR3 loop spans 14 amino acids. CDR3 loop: CASSVGTFDSPLHF. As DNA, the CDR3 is TGTGCCAGCAGCGTGGGGACGTTCGATTCACCCCTCCACTTT.

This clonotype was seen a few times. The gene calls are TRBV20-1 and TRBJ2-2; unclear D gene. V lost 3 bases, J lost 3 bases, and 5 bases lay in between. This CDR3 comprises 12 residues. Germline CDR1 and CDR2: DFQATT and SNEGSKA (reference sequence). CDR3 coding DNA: TGCAGTGCTAGGTTGTACACCGGGGAGCTGTTTTTT. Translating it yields CSARLYTGELFF.

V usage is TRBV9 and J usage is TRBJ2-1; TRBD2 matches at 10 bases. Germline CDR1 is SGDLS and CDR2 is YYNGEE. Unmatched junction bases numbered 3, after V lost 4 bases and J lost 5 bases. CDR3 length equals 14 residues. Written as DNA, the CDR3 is TGTGCCAGCAGCAGCGGGAGGGCCCACAATGAGCAGTTCTTC. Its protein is CASSSGRAHNEQFF.

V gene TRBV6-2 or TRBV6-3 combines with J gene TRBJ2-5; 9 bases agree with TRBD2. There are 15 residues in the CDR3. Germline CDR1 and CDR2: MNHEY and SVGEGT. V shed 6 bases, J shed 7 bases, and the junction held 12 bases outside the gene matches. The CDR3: CASRQPTSGRGTQYF. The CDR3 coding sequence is TGTGCCAGCAGACAACCGACTAGCGGCAGGGGGACCCAGTACTTC.

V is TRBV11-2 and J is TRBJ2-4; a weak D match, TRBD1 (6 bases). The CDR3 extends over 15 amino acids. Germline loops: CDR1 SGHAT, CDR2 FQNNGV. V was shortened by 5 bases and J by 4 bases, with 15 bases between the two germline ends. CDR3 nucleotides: TGTGCCAGCAGCCTGTCGGGACACCCAAAAAACATTCAGTACTTC. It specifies CASSLSGHPKNIQYF.

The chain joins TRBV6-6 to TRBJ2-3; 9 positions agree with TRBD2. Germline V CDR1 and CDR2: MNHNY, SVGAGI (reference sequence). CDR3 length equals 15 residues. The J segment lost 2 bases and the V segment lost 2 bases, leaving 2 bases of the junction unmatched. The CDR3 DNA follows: TGTGCCAGCAGTTACGCTAGCGGGGTCACAGATACGCAGTATTTT. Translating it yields CASSYASGVTDTQYF.

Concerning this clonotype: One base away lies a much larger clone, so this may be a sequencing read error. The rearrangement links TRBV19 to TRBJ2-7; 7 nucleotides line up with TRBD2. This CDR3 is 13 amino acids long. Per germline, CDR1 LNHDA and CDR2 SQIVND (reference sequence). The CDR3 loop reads CASRSSGSYEQHF. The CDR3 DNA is TGTGCCAGTAGATCTAGCGGTTCCTACGAGCAGCACTTC.

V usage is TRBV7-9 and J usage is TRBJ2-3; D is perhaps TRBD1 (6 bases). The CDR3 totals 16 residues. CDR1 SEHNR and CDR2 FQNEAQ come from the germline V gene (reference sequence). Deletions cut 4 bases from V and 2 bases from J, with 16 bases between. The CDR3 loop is CASSSVGGWNTDTQYF. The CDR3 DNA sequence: TGTGCCAGCAGCTCGGTTGGGGGCTGGAACACAGATACGCAGTATTTT.

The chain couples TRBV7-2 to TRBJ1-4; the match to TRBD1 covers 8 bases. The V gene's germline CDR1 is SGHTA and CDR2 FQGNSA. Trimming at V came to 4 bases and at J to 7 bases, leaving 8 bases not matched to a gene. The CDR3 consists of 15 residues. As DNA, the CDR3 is TGTGCCAGCAGCTGGAGGACAGGGAGTGGTGAAAAACTGTTTTTT. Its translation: CASSWRTGSGEKLFF.

The CDR3 sequence: CASGVKTNYGYTF. As DNA, the CDR3 is TGTGCCAGTGGGGTGAAGACTAACTATGGCTACACCTTC. This chain uses TRBV28 with TRBJ1-2; D call uncertain. This CDR3 has 13 amino acids. Germline V gene data show CDR1 as MDHEN and CDR2 as SYDVKM. V shed 9 bases and J shed 0 bases, with 11 bases lying between them.

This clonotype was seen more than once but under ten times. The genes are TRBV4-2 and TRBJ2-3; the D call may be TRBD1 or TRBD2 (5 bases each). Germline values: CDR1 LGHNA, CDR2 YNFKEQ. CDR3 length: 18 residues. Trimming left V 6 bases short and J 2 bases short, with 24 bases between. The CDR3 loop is CASRHLLRTGLTTDTQYF. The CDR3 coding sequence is TGTGCCAGCAGGCACCTCCTCCGGACGGGGCTTACCACAGATACGCAGTATTTT.

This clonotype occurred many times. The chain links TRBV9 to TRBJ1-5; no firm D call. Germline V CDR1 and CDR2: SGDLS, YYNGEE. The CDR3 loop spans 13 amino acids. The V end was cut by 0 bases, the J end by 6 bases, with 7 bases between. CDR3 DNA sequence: TGTGCCAGCAGCGTAGACTCGGGTCAGCCCCAGCATTTT. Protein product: CASSVDSGQPQHF.

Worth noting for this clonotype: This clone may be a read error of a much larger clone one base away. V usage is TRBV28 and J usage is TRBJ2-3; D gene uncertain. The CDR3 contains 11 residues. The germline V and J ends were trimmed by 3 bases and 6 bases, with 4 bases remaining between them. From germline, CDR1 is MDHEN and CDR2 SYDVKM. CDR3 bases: TGTGCCAGCAGTTTGATGGATACGCAGTATTTT. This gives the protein CASSLMDTQYF.

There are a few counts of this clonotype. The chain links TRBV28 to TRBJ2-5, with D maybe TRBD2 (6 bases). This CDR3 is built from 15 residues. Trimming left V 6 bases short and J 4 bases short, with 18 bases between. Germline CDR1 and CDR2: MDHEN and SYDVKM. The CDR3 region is CASSPSVEGGETQYF. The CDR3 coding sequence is TGTGCCAGCAGCCCCTCCGTGGAGGGCGGAGAGACCCAGTACTTC.

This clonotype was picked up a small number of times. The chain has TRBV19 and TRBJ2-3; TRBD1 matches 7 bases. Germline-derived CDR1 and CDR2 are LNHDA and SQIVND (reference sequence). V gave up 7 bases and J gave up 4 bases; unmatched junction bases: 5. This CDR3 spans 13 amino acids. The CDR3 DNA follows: TGTGCCAGTACTAACACAGGGGCAGATACGCAGTATTTT. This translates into CASTNTGADTQYF. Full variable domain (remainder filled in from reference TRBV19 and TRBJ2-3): DGGITQSPKYLFRKEGQNVTLSCEQNLNHDAMYWYRQDPGQGLRLIYYSQIVNDFQKGDIAEGYSVSREKKESFPLTVTSAQKNPTAFYLCASTNTGADTQYFGPGTRLTVL.

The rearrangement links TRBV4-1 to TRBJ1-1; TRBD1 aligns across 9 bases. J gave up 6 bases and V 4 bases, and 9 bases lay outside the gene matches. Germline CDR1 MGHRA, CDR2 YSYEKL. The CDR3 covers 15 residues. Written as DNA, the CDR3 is TGCGCCAGCAGCCCAGACAGGGGGGTAGGCGCTGAAGCTTTCTTT. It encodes CASSPDRGVGAEAFF.

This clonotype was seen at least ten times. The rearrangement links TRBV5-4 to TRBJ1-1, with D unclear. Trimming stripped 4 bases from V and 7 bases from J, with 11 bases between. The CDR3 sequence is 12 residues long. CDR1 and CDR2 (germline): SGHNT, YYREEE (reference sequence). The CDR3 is CASSPGRSEAFF. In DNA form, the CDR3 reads TGTGCCAGCAGCCCAGGACGGAGTGAAGCTTTCTTT.